One sample yielded the 20 T cell receptor beta chains listed below, sequenced in a study of blood T cells in healthy people across ages. For the second PCR, which ran for about 6 to 11 cycles, a sample-barcoded 5' primer and a J-beta primer mix were used. TCRdb reprocessed the 5' RACE reads with MiXCR, giving one entry per CDR3 protein. The data contain just over 1 million distinct CDR3 sequences, more than 40% of them singletons. The specimen was blood. All receptors come from a woman aged 55-75 years in good health.

The chain has TRBV2 and TRBJ2-3; no clear D. This CDR3 is built from 14 residues. Germline V CDR1 and CDR2: SNHLY, FYNNEI. Trimming cost V 2 bases and J 4 bases, with 10 bases left between them. Written as DNA, the CDR3 is TGTGCCAGCAGTGAAATTCTACGGGCAGATACGCAGTATTTT. It codes for CASSEILRADTQYF.

The chain joins TRBV5-1 to TRBJ2-1, with 7 bases that match TRBD1. V shed 2 bases, J shed 10 bases, and the junction held 12 bases outside the gene matches. Germline loops: CDR1 SGHRS, CDR2 YFSETQ. This CDR3 contains 15 residues. The CDR3 sequence is CASSFRDSATGEQFF. CDR3 DNA: TGCGCCAGCAGCTTCAGGGACAGTGCAACGGGGGAGCAGTTCTTC.

A few counts support this clonotype. The chain is built from TRBV29-1 and TRBJ2-5; no reliable D call. CDR1 and CDR2 from the germline V gene are SQVTM and ANQGSEA. The CDR3 loop spans 11 amino acids. V was clipped by 5 bases and J by 2 bases, with 6 bases between them. The CDR3: CSVWRQETQYF. CDR3 DNA: TGCAGCGTTTGGAGACAAGAGACCCAGTACTTC.

The CDR3 DNA reads TGCGCCAGCAGCTTGCCCCACCGGGCCCTCAACACAGATACGCAGTATTTT. As protein: CASSLPHRALNTDTQYF. V and J are TRBV5-1 and TRBJ2-3; D gene uncertain. The CDR3 runs 17 residues. The V and J ends lost 1 base and 2 bases respectively, with 17 bases between them. Germline V gives CDR1 SGHRS, CDR2 YFSETQ.

J is TRBJ2-7 and V is TRBV7-9; D is unresolved. The CDR3 is 15 residues long. Germline V gene data show CDR1 as SEHNR and CDR2 as FQNEAQ (reference sequence). Trimming shortened V by 2 bases and J by 7 bases, and 18 bases separated the two germline ends. The CDR3 here is CASSLNSAEAWEQYF. CDR3 nucleotides: TGTGCCAGCAGCTTAAACAGTGCTGAAGCATGGGAGCAGTACTTC.

The chain uses TRBV7-9 and TRBJ2-1; D remains unclear. Per the germline V gene, CDR1 is SEHNR and CDR2 is FQNEAQ (reference sequence). Trimming stripped 5 bases from V and 0 bases from J, with 14 bases between. This CDR3 comprises 16 residues. The CDR3 bases are TGTGCCAGCAGCCTGCTACCATCTAGCTCCTACAATGAGCAGTTCTTC. Translated, it gives CASSLLPSSSYNEQFF.

The rearrangement joins TRBV9 to TRBJ2-1; 10 nucleotides line up with TRBD2. This CDR3 region has 15 residues. The ends lost 3 bases at V and 4 bases at J; junction bases unmatched: 4. CDR1 is SGDLS, CDR2 YYNGEE, per germline. The CDR3 loop is CASSAGTSEYNEQFF. The CDR3 nucleotides read TGTGCCAGCAGCGCCGGGACTAGCGAATACAATGAGCAGTTCTTC. Filled out from reference TRBV9 and TRBJ2-1, the complete variable domain reads DSGVTQTPKHLITATGQRVTLRCSPRSGDLSVYWYQQSLDQGLQFLIQYYNGEERAKGNILERFSAQQFPDLHSELNLSSLELGDSALYFCASSAGTSEYNEQFFGPGTRLTVL.

This clonotype was recorded a few times. The genes are TRBV7-2 and TRBJ2-1, with TRBD2 identical over 8 bases. The V segment lost 1 base and the J segment 5 bases; nucleotides outside the gene matches: 7. Germline CDR1 and CDR2: SGHTA and FQGNSA. The length of the CDR3 is 16 residues. Written as DNA, the CDR3 is TGTGCCAGCAGCTTAGAAAGCGGGAGACCGGACAATGAGCAGTTCTTC. Amino acids: CASSLESGRPDNEQFF.

The chain joins TRBV9 to TRBJ2-3; a possible D gene is TRBD2 (6 bases). This CDR3 comprises 17 residues. The V gene lost 0 bases and the J gene lost 3 bases, with 17 bases spanning the gap. Germline assignment: CDR1 SGDLS and CDR2 YYNGEE. CDR3 residues: CASSVDQRVGSTDTQYF. The CDR3 nucleotides read TGTGCCAGCAGCGTAGATCAGCGGGTAGGATCTACAGATACGCAGTATTTT.

This chain connects TRBV5-1 to TRBJ2-4, with 7 bases identical to TRBD1. The CDR3 extends over 15 amino acids. CDR1 and CDR2 (germline): SGHRS, YFSETQ. With 4 bases clipped from V and 5 bases from J, the junction kept 9 bases outside the gene matches. The chain's CDR3 is CASSDTGVGQNIQYF. CDR3 nucleotides: TGCGCCAGCAGCGATACAGGGGTGGGCCAAAACATTCAGTACTTC.

The chain links TRBV28 to TRBJ2-5, with TRBD2 as a possible D gene (6 bases). The assigned J gene may be wrong: the sequence end matches TRBJ2-7 better. The CDR3 runs 13 residues. Germline V gene lookup returns CDR1 MDHEN and CDR2 SYDVKM. The CDR3 DNA sequence: TGTGCCAGCATAGGGACTCTACTCGGCGAGCAGTACTTC. It encodes CASIGTLLGEQYF.

This clonotype was detected only a few times. The CDR3 DNA reads TGTGCCAGCACTCTTAGCGGAGGCTCCTACAATGAGCAGTTCTTC. This sequence encodes CASTLSGGSYNEQFF. V usage is TRBV7-2 and J usage is TRBJ2-1, with D possibly being TRBD2 (6 bases). V lost 7 bases to trimming and J lost 0 bases, with 13 bases between them. This CDR3 contains 15 residues. The germline V gene encodes CDR1 SGHTA and CDR2 FQGNSA.

The chain is built from TRBV7-2 and TRBJ2-7; no definite D call. This CDR3 spans 14 amino acids. Looked up from germline, CDR1 is SGHTA and CDR2 is FQGNSA. Deletions cut 1 base from V and 4 bases from J, with 11 bases between. CDR3 bases: TGTGCCAGCAGCTTAGATGCAGGTTTTTACGAGCAGTACTTC. Amino acid sequence: CASSLDAGFYEQYF.

This clonotype was picked up one time. The chain couples TRBV27 to TRBJ2-7, with 8 bases that match TRBD2. Unmatched junction bases numbered 11, after V lost 5 bases and J lost 5 bases. Per germline, CDR1 MNHEY and CDR2 SMNVEV (reference sequence). The CDR3 length is 15 residues. The CDR3 reads CASSPWGTSRDEQYF. Written as DNA, the CDR3 is TGTGCCAGCAGTCCGTGGGGGACTAGTCGGGACGAGCAGTACTTC.

This clonotype has a handful of counts. The chain carries TRBV20-1 and TRBJ1-1; the match to TRBD1 covers 7 bases. CDR3 length: 13 amino acids. The germline CDR1 and CDR2 sequences are DFQATT and SNEGSKA (reference sequence). The junction had 8 bases not matched to a gene; V was cut back by 5 bases and J by 5 bases. The CDR3 here is CSAGAGGATEAFF. CDR3 DNA: TGCAGTGCTGGGGCAGGGGGGGCTACTGAAGCTTTCTTT.

J is TRBJ1-2 and V is TRBV5-5; 7 bases match TRBD1. Germline CDR1 is SGHKS and CDR2 is YYEKEE (reference sequence). The CDR3 totals 14 residues. J was trimmed by 6 bases and V by 4 bases; bases with no gene match: 9. The CDR3 protein is CASSLNYGTDGYTF. For the CDR3, the DNA is TGTGCCAGCAGCCTAAATTACGGGACAGATGGCTACACCTTC.

As regards this clonotype: One end of the junction fails to match germline, which may point to a read error. V and J are TRBV6-5 and TRBJ1-1; D remains ambiguous. The CDR3 is 13 residues long. The germline V gene has CDR1 MNHEY and CDR2 SVGAGI. The CDR3 sequence: CAGSYGSNTEAFF. The CDR3 nucleotides are TGTGCCGGCAGTTACGGGTCGAACACTGAAGCTTTCTTT.

V and J are TRBV10-2 and TRBJ1-5, with 7 bases that match TRBD1. The CDR3 runs 13 residues. The germline CDR1 and CDR2 sequences are WSHSY and SAAADI. The V and J ends lost 7 bases and 6 bases, in that order; junction bases with no gene match: 6. CDR3 bases: TGCGCCAGCACCGAACAGGGGTCTCAGCCCCAGCATTTT. Translation: CASTEQGSQPQHF.

In this sample, this clonotype turned up a few times. The genes are TRBV29-1 and TRBJ2-7, with D possibly TRBD1 on 6 matching bases. The CDR3 has 13 residues. Germline CDR1 reads SQVTM; CDR2 reads ANQGSEA. The V end lost 4 bases, the J end lost 2 bases, and 12 bases lay between the germline ends. CDR3 sequence reads: CSVGGHTPYEQYF. As DNA, the CDR3 is TGCAGCGTTGGGGGACATACCCCCTACGAGCAGTACTTC.

The chain employs TRBV6-1 and TRBJ2-3; 8 bases align to TRBD2. The germline V gene has CDR1 MNHNS and CDR2 SASEGT. Trimming removed 5 bases from V and 2 bases from J; junction bases left unmatched: 12. This CDR3 has 17 residues. CDR3: CASSIGRAVGNTDTQYF. Written as DNA, the CDR3 is TGTGCCAGCAGTATCGGGAGGGCCGTCGGGAACACAGATACGCAGTATTTT.